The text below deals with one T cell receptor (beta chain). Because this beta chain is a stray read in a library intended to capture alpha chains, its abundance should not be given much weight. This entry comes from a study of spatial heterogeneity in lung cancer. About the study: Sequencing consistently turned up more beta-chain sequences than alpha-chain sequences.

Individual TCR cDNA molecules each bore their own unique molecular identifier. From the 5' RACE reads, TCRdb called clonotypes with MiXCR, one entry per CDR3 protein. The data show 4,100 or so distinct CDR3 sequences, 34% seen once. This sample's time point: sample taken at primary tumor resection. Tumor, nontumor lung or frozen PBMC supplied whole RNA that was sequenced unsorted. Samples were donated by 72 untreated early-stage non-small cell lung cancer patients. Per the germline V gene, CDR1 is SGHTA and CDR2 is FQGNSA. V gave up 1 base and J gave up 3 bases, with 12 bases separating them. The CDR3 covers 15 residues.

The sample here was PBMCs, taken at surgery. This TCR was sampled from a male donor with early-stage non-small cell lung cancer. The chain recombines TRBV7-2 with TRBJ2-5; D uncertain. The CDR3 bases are TGTGCCAGCAGCTTAGGTGGCGTGGCAAAAGAGACCCAGTACTTC. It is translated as CASSLGGVAKETQYF.